Below, one TCR beta chain is given with its context. The sample originates from a study of blood T cell repertoires in COVID-19. This CDR3 has 14 residues. V gave up 3 bases and J gave up 5 bases, with 13 bases separating them. The germline CDR1 and CDR2 sequences are SNHLY and FYNNEI. The method was immunoSEQ multiplex PCR; TCRdb's version includes in-frame clones alone and lacks a portion of them. The sample contains around 260,000 clones, about 80% of which appear only once. This sequence joins TRBV2 and TRBJ1-1, with a weak D call TRBD1 (5 bases). Sample: PBMCs or T cells enriched from blood (not recorded which). This sequence originates from a young man with acute COVID-19. The CDR3 reads CASSDYWGETEAFF. The CDR3 DNA is TGTGCCAGCAGTGATTATTGGGGGGAGACTGAAGCTTTCTTT.